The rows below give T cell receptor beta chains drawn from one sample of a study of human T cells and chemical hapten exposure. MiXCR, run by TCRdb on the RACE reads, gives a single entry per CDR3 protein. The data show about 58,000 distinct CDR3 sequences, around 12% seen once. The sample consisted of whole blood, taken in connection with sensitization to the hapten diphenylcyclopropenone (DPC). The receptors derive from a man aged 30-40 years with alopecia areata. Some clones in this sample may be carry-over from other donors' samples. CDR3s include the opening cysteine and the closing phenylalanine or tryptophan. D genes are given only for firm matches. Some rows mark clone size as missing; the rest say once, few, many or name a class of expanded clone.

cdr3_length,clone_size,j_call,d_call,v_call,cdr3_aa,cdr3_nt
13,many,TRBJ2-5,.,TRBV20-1,CSAIHRGGKTQYF,TGCAGTGCTATCCACAGGGGAGGGAAGACCCAGTACTTC
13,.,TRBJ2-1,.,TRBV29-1,CSPREFSYNEQFF,TGCAGCCCCAGGGAATTCTCCTACAATGAGCAGTTCTTC
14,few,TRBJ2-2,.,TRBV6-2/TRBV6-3,CASRNGTITGELFF,TGTGCCAGCAGAAACGGGACGATCACCGGGGAGCTGTTTTTT
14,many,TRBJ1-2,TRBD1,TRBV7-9,CASSAGTGNDGYTF,TGTGCCAGCAGCGCGGGGACAGGGAATGATGGCTACACCTTC
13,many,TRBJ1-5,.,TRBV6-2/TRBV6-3,CASSYSQYRPQHF,TGTGCCAGCAGTTACTCGCAGTATAGGCCCCAGCATTTT
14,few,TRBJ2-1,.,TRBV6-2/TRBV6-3,CASRGHGSYNEQFF,TGTGCCAGCCGGGGGCACGGTTCCTACAATGAGCAGTTCTTC
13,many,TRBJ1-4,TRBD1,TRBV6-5,CASRDRSFGKLFF,TGTGCCAGCCGGGACAGGTCCTTCGGAAAACTGTTTTTT
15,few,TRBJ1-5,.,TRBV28,CASRPPIGSNQPQHF,TGTGCCAGCAGGCCCCCCATCGGTAGCAATCAGCCCCAGCATTTT
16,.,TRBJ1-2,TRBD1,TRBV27,CASSPYGTGKDYGYTF,TGTGCCAGCAGCCCATATGGGACAGGGAAAGACTATGGCTACACCTTC
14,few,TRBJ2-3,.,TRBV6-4,CASSGHRATDTQYF,TGTGCCAGCAGTGGCCATAGGGCCACAGATACGCAGTATTTT
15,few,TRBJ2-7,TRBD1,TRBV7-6,CASSLASGTVYEQYF,TGTGCCAGCAGCTTAGCCTCCGGGACAGTCTACGAGCAGTACTTC
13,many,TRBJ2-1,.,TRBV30,CAWSRTFNNEQFF,TGTGCCTGGAGTAGGACTTTTAACAATGAGCAGTTCTTC
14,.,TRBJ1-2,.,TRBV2,CASSDSGFFYGYTF,TGTGCCAGCAGTGATTCGGGGTTCTTTTATGGCTACACCTTC
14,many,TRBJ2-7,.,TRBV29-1,CSSDGGHSSYEQYF,TGCAGCTCTGACGGGGGCCATAGCTCCTACGAGCAGTACTTC
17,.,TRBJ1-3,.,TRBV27,CASSFIPIGNPGNTIYF,TGTGCCAGCAGTTTTATTCCTATAGGGAACCCTGGAAACACCATATATTTT
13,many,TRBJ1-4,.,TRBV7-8,CASSNQGREKLFF,TGTGCCAGCAGTAACCAGGGACGAGAAAAACTGTTTTTT
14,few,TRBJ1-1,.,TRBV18,CASSPQGMNTEAFF,TGTGCCAGCTCACCACAGGGAATGAACACTGAAGCTTTCTTT
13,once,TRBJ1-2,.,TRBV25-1,CASSEVSNYGYTF,TGTGCCAGCAGTGAAGTCAGCAACTATGGCTACACCTTC
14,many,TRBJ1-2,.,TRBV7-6,CASSSGQPYYGYTF,TGTGCCAGCAGCTCCGGACAGCCTTACTATGGCTACACCTTC
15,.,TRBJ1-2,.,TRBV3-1,CASSQDQGRGQGYTF,TGTGCCAGCAGCCAAGATCAGGGGCGGGGCCAGGGCTACACCTTC
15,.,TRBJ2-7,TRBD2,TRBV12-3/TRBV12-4,CASSSRLAGDYEQYF,TGTGCCAGCAGTTCCCGACTAGCGGGGGACTACGAGCAGTACTTC
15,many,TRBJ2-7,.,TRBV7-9,CASSPIRDAAYEQYF,TGTGCCAGCAGCCCTATTCGGGATGCGGCCTACGAGCAGTACTTC
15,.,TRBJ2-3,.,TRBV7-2,CASSLVGGDTDTQYF,TGTGCCAGCAGCTTAGTCGGCGGGGACACAGATACGCAGTATTTT
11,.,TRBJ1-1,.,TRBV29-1,CVFKENTEAFF,TGCGTGTTTAAGGAGAACACTGAAGCTTTCTTT
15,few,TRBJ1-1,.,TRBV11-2,CASSSITTENTEAFF,TGTGCCAGCAGCTCCATAACGACAGAGAACACTGAAGCTTTCTTT
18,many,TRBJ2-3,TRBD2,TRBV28,CASSLRRDSGGSTDTQYF,TGTGCCAGCAGTTTACGCCGGGATAGCGGGGGTAGCACAGATACGCAGTATTTT
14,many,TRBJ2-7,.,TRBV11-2,CASSLGGSPYEQYF,TGTGCCAGCAGCTTAGGCGGCAGCCCCTACGAGCAGTACTTC
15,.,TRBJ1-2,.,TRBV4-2,CASSQARAADYGYTF,TGTGCCAGCAGCCAAGCACGGGCCGCCGACTATGGCTACACCTTC
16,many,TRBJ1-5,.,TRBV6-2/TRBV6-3,CASSYGSFSGHQPQHF,TGTGCCAGCAGTTACGGTAGCTTTTCTGGGCATCAGCCCCAGCATTTT
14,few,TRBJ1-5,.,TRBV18,CASSLESENQPQHF,TGTGCCAGCTCACTCGAATCGGAGAATCAGCCCCAGCATTTT
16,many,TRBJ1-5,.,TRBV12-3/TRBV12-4,CASSLFPGTDNQPQHF,TGTGCCAGCAGTTTATTCCCGGGGACCGACAATCAGCCCCAGCATTTT
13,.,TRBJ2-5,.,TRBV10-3,CAISESAEETQYF,TGTGCCATCAGTGAGTCTGCCGAAGAGACCCAGTACTTC
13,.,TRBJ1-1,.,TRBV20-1,CSARRRMNTEAFF,TGCAGTGCTAGGAGAAGGATGAACACTGAAGCTTTCTTT
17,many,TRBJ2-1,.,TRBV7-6,CASSLDAASPGRNEQFF,TGTGCCAGCAGCTTAGACGCGGCTAGCCCGGGGAGGAATGAGCAGTTCTTC
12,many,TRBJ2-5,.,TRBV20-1,CSARRGQETQYF,TGCAGTGCTAGACGGGGGCAAGAGACCCAGTACTTC
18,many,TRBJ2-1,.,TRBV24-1,CATSDPAGTPSSYNEQFF,TGTGCCACCAGTGATCCCGCCGGGACCCCAAGCTCCTACAATGAGCAGTTCTTC
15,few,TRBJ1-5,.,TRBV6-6,CASNGGRTSNQPQHF,TGTGCCAGCAACGGGGGACGGACTAGCAATCAGCCCCAGCATTTT
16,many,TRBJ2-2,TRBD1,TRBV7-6,CASSFQQGSNTGELFF,TGTGCCAGCAGCTTTCAACAGGGGTCGAACACCGGGGAGCTGTTTTTT
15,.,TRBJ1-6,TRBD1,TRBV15,CATSRDRTGSSPLHF,TGTGCCACCAGCAGAGATCGGACAGGGAGTTCACCCCTCCACTTT
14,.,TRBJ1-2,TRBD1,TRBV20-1,CSARARQGAQGYTF,TGCAGTGCTAGAGCCCGACAGGGGGCTCAGGGCTACACCTTC
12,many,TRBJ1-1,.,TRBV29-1,CSAGRMSTEAFF,TGCAGCGCCGGACGTATGTCCACTGAAGCTTTCTTT
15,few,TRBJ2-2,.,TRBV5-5,CASRWDDMNTGELFF,TGTGCCAGCAGGTGGGACGACATGAACACCGGGGAGCTGTTTTTT
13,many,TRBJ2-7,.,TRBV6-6,CASTGTGSYEQYF,TGTGCCAGCACTGGGACTGGCTCCTACGAGCAGTACTTC
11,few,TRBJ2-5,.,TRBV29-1,CSVDRAETQYF,TGCAGCGTTGATAGGGCGGAGACCCAGTACTTC
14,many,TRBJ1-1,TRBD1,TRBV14,CASSWDRGNTEAFF,TGTGCCAGCAGCTGGGACAGGGGGAACACTGAAGCTTTCTTT
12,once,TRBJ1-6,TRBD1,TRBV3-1,CASSPDRVPLHF,TGTGCCAGCAGCCCGGACAGGGTACCCCTCCACTTT
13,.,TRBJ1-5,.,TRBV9,CASSVDNNQPQHF,TGTGCCAGCAGCGTAGATAATAATCAGCCCCAGCATTTT
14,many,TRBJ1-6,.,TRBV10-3,CAISGYGDNSPLHF,TGTGCCATCAGTGGGTATGGGGACAATTCACCCCTCCACTTT
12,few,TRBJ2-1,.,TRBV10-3,CAISVESNEQFF,TGTGCCATCAGTGTTGAGAGCAATGAGCAGTTCTTC
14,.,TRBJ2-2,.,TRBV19,CASSIEGFTGELFF,TGTGCCAGTAGTATAGAGGGATTCACCGGGGAGCTGTTTTTT
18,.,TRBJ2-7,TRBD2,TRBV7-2,CASSLTSGGAVFGYEQYF,TGTGCCAGCAGCTTAACTAGCGGGGGGGCAGTGTTCGGTTACGAGCAGTACTTC
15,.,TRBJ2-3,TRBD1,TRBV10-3,CAIIYRDRGTDTQYF,TGTGCCATCATCTACCGGGACAGGGGCACAGATACGCAGTATTTT
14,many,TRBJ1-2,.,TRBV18,CASSPGSFNYGYTF,TGTGCCAGCTCACCGGGCAGTTTTAACTATGGCTACACCTTC
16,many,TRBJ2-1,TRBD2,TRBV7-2,CASSFRLAGGSNEQFF,TGTGCCAGCAGCTTCCGACTAGCGGGGGGAAGTAATGAGCAGTTCTTC
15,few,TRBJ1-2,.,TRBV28,CASSPAPQGFYGYTF,TGTGCCAGCAGTCCTGCCCCACAGGGATTCTATGGCTACACCTTC
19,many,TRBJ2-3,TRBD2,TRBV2,CASSEMEGREGAAPDTQYF,TGTGCCAGCAGTGAAATGGAGGGACGGGAGGGTGCAGCGCCAGATACGCAGTATTTT
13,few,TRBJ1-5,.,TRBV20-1,CSADSGGNQPQHF,TGCAGTGCCGACAGTGGGGGCAATCAGCCCCAGCATTTT
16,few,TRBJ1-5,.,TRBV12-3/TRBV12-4,CASSFGGGGGNQPQHF,TGTGCCAGCAGTTTCGGAGGGGGAGGAGGCAATCAGCCCCAGCATTTT
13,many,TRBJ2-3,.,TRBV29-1,CSVGVPGADTQYF,TGCAGCGTTGGGGTTCCAGGGGCAGATACGCAGTATTTT
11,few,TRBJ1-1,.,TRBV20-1,CSGQLNTEAFF,TGCAGTGGACAGCTGAACACTGAAGCTTTCTTT